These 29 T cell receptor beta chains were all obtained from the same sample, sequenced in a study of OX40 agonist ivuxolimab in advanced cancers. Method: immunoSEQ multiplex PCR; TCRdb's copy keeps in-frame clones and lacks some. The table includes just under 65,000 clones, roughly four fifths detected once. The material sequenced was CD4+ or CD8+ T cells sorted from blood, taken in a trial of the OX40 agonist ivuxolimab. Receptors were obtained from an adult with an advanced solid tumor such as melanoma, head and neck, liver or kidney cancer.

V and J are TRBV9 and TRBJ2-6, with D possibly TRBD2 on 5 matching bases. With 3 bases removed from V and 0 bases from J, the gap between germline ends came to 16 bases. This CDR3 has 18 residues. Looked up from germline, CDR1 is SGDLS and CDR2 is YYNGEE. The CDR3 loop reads CASSGPRGVGSGANVLTF. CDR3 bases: TGTGCCAGCAGCGGCCCTCGGGGAGTAGGCTCTGGGGCCAACGTCCTGACTTTC.

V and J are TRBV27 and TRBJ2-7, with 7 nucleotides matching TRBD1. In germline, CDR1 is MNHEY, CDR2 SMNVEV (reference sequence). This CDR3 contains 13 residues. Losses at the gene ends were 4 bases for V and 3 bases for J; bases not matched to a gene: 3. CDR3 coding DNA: TGTGCCAGCAGTTCGACAGGGATCTACGAGCAGTACTTC. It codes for CASSSTGIYEQYF.

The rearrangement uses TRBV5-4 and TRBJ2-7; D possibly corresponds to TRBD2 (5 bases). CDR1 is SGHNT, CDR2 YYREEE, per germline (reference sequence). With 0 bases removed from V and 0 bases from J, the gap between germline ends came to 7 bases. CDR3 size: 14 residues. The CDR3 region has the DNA TGTGCCAGCAGCTTGGCGGGGAACTCCTACGAGCAGTACTTC. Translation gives CASSLAGNSYEQYF.

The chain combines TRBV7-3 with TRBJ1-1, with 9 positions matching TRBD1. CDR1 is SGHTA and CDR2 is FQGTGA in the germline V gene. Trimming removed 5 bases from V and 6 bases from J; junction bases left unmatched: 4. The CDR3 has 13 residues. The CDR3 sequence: CASSPGTGSEAFF. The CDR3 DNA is TGTGCCAGCAGCCCGGGGACAGGGTCTGAAGCTTTCTTT.

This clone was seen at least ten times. CDR3 sequence reads: CSVGGSSPNQPQHF. The CDR3 nucleotides read TGCAGCGTGGGGGGCTCTTCTCCCAATCAGCCCCAGCATTTT. The chain uses TRBV29-1 and TRBJ1-5, with D perhaps TRBD1 (6 bases). The germline CDR1 and CDR2 sequences are SQVTM and ANQGSEA. V lost 6 bases to trimming and J lost 3 bases, with 15 bases between them. This CDR3 is 14 amino acids long.

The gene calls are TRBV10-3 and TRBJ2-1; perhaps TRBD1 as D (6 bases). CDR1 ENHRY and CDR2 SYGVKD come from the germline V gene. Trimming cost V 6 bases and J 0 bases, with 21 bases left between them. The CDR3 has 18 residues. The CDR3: CAIRPTSTGANSYNEQFF. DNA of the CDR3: TGTGCCATCAGACCAACCTCGACAGGTGCCAACTCCTACAATGAGCAGTTCTTC.

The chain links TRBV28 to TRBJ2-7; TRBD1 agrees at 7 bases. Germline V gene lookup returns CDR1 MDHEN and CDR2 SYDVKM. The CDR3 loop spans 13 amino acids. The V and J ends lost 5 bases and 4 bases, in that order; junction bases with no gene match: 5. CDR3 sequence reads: CASSGTVEYEQYF. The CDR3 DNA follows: TGTGCCAGCAGTGGGACAGTGGAGTACGAGCAGTACTTC.

The CDR3 sequence: CASRALTENTEAFF. The CDR3 nucleotides read TGCGCCAGCAGGGCTTTAACAGAGAACACTGAAGCTTTCTTT. This sequence joins TRBV5-1 and TRBJ1-1; D remains ambiguous. Trimming removed 5 bases at V and 1 base at J, with 12 bases between. The CDR3 totals 14 residues. Germline assignment: CDR1 SGHRS and CDR2 YFSETQ.

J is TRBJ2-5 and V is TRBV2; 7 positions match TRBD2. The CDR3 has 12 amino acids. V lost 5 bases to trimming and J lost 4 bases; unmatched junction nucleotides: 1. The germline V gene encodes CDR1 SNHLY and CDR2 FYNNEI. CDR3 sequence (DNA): TGTGCCAGCAGTTGGGGGGGAGAGACCCAGTACTTC. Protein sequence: CASSWGGETQYF. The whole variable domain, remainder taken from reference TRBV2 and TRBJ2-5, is EPEVTQTPSHQVTQMGQEVILRCVPISNHLYFYWYRQILGQKVEFLVSFYNNEISEKSEIFDDQFSVERPDGSNFTLKIRSTKLEDSAMYFCASSWGGETQYFGPGTRLLVL.

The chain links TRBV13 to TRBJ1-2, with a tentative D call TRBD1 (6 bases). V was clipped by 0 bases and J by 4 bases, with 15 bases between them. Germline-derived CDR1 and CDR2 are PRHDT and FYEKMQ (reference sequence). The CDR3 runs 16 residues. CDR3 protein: CASSLGMGHEGYGYTF. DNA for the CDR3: TGTGCCAGCAGCTTAGGCATGGGACATGAAGGCTATGGCTACACCTTC.

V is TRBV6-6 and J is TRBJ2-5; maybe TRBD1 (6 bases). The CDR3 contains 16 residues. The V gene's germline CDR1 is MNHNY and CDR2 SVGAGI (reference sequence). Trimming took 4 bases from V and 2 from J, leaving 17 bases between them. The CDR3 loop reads CASSFDYRVPQETQYF. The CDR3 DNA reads TGTGCCAGCAGTTTTGATTACAGGGTTCCTCAAGAGACCCAGTACTTC.

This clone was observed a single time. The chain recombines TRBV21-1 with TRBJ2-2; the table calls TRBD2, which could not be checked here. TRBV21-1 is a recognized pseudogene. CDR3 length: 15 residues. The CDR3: CASSKLAGATGELFF. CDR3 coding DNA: TGTGCCAGCAGCAAACTAGCGGGGGCCACCGGGGAGCTGTTTTTT.

The CDR3 region has the DNA TGTGCCAGCAGCGTAGATAATTGGGGACAGGGAGACTATGGCTACACCTTC. Protein sequence: CASSVDNWGQGDYGYTF. The chain combines TRBV9 with TRBJ1-2; 9 bases are shared with TRBD1. Unmatched junction bases numbered 9, after V lost 0 bases and J lost 3 bases. CDR1 is SGDLS, CDR2 YYNGEE, per germline. This CDR3 is 17 amino acids long.

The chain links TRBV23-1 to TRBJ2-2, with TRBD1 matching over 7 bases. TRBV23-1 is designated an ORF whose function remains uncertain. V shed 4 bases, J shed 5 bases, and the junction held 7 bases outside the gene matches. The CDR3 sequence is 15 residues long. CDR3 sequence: CASSRGQRHTGELFF. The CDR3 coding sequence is TGCGCCAGCAGTCGGGGACAGAGGCATACCGGGGAGCTGTTTTTT.

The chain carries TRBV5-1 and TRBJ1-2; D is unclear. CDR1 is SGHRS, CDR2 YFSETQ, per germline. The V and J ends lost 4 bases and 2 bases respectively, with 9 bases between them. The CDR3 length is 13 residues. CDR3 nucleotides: TGCGCCAGCAGCACGTTAAGCAACTATGGCTACACCTTC. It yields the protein CASSTLSNYGYTF.

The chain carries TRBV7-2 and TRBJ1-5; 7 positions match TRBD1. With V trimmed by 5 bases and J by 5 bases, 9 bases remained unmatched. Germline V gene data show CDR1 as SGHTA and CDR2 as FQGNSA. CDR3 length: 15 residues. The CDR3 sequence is CASSEGAWEYQPQHF. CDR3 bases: TGTGCCAGCAGCGAGGGGGCCTGGGAATATCAGCCCCAGCATTTT.

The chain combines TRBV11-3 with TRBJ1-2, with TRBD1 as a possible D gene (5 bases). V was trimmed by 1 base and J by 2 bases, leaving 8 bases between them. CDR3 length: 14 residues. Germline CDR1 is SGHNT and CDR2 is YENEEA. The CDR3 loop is CASSLGGANYGYTF. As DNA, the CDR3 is TGTGCCAGCAGCTTAGGAGGGGCCAACTATGGCTACACCTTC. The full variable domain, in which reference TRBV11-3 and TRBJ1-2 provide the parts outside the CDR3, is EAGVVQSPRYKIIEKKQPVAFWCNPISGHNTLYWYLQNLGQGPELLIRYENEEAVDDSQLPKDRFSAERLKGVDSTLKIQPAELGDSAVYLCASSLGGANYGYTFGSGTRLTVV.

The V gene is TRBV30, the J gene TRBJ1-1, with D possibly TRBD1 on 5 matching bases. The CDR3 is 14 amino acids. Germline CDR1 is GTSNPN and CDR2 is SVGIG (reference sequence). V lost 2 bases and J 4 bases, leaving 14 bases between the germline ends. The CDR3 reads CAWSRLGGVTEAFF. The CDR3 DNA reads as TGTGCCTGGAGTCGGCTCGGAGGGGTCACTGAAGCTTTCTTT. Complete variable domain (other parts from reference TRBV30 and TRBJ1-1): SQTIHQWPATLVQPVGSPLSLECTVEGTSNPNLYWYRQAAGRGLQLLFYSVGIGQISSEVPQNLSASRPQDRQFILSSKKLLLSDSGFYLCAWSRLGGVTEAFFGQGTRLTVV.

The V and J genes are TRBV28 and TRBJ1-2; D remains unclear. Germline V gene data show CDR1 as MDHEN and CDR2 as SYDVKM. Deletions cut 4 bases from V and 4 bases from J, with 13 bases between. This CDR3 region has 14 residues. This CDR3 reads CASSSGQLLYGYTF. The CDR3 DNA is TGTGCCAGCAGTTCTGGCCAGCTCCTCTATGGCTACACCTTC.

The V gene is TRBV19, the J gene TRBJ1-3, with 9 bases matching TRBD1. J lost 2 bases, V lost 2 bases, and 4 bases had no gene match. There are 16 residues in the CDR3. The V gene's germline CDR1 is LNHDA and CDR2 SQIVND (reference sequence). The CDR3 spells CASSINRDRAGNTIYF. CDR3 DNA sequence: TGTGCCAGTAGTATAAACCGGGACAGGGCTGGAAACACCATATATTTT.

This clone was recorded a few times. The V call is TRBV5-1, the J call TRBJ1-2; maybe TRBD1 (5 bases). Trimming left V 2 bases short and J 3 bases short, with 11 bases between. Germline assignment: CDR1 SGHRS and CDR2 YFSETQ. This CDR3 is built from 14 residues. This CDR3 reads CASSFAGTYYGYTF. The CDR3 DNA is TGCGCCAGCAGCTTCGCAGGGACCTACTATGGCTACACCTTC.

The CDR3 bases are TGTGCCAGCAGCTTAGCCCGAGGACAGGGGAACTCACCCCTCCACTTT. Its translation is CASSLARGQGNSPLHF. The rearrangement uses TRBV11-1 and TRBJ1-6, with 9 bases aligning to TRBD1. This CDR3 region has 16 residues. Germline lookup yields CDR1 SGHAT and CDR2 FQDESV (reference sequence). With 0 bases clipped from V and 10 bases from J, the junction kept 7 bases outside the gene matches.

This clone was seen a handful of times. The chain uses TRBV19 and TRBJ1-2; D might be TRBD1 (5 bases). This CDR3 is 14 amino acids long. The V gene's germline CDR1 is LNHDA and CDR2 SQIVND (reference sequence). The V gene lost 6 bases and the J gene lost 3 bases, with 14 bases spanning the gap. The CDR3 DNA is TGTGCCAGTAGGGGACGTTTATGGGACTATGGCTACACCTTC. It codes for CASRGRLWDYGYTF.

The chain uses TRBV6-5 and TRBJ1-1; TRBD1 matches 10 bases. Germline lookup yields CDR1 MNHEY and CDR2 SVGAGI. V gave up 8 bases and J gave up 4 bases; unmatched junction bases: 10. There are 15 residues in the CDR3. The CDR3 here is CASFGTGAVSTEAFF. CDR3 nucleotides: TGTGCCAGCTTCGGGACAGGGGCAGTTAGCACTGAAGCTTTCTTT.

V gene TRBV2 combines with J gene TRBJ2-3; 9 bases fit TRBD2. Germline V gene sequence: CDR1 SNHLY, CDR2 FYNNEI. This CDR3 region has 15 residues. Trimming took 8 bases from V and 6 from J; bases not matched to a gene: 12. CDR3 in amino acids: CASGRQTSGGDTQYF. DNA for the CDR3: TGTGCCAGCGGCCGTCAGACTAGCGGAGGGGATACGCAGTATTTT.

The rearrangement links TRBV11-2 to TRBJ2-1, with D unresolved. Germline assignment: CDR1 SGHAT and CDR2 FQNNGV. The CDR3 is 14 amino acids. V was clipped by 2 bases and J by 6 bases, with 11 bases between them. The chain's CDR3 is CASSLQLLGNEQFF. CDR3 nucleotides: TGTGCCAGCAGCTTACAACTATTAGGCAATGAGCAGTTCTTC. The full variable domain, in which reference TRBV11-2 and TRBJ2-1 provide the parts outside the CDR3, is EAGVAQSPRYKIIEKRQSVAFWCNPISGHATLYWYQQILGQGPKLLIQFQNNGVVDDSQLPKDRFSAERLKGVDSTLKIQPAKLEDSAVYLCASSLQLLGNEQFFGPGTRLTVL.

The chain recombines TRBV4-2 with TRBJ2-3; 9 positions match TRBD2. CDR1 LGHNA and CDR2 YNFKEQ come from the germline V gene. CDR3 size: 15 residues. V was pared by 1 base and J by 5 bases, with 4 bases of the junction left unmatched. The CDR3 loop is CASSQGGGALDTQYF. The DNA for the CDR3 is TGTGCCAGCAGCCAAGGCGGGGGGGCCTTAGATACGCAGTATTTT.

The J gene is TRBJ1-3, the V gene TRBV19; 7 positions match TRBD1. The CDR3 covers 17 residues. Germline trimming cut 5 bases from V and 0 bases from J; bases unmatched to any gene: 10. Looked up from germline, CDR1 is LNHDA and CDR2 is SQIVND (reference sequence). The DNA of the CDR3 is TGTGCCAGTAGTGGAAGACCGGGACAGATCTCTGGAAACACCATATATTTT. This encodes CASSGRPGQISGNTIYF.

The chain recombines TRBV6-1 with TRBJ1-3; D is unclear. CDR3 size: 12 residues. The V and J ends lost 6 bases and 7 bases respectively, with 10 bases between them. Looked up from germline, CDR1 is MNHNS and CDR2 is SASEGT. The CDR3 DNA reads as TGTGCCAGCAGGGACGTCGGGAACACCATATATTTT. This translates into CASRDVGNTIYF.